A selection of T cell receptor beta chains follows, all from one sample in a study of T cells in Graves' hyperthyroidism and ophthalmopathy. TCRdb called the multiplex PCR reads again in MiXCR, with one record for every CDR3 protein. There are some 300,000 distinct CDR3 sequences in the sample; less than 15% occur only once, and more than 7.5% lies in the top ten. The material sequenced was blood. These receptors all stem from a woman in her 30s with Graves' hyperthyroidism that later progressed to Graves' ophthalmopathy. CDR3s include the opening cysteine and the closing phenylalanine or tryptophan. The D gene is left open where the match is weak. Expanded clones get a size class; other rows say once, few or many, or leave the size out.

J gene | V gene | clone size | D gene | CDR3 DNA | CDR3 protein
TRBJ1-6 | TRBV7-9 | many | - | TGTGCCAGCAGCTTAGTACAGAACTATAATTCACCCCTCCACTTT | CASSLVQNYNSPLHF
TRBJ2-7 | TRBV29-1 | - | - | TGCAGCGTTGTGATGGGCACCTACGAGCAGTACTTC | CSVVMGTYEQYF
TRBJ1-4 | TRBV7-2 | many | - | TGTGCCAGCAGCTTTCGACAACGGGAAAAACTGTTTTTT | CASSFRQREKLFF
TRBJ2-3 | TRBV29-1 | many | TRBD2 | TGCAGCGTTTCGGGGGGGCTAGCGGACCAGACAGATACGCAGTATTTT | CSVSGGLADQTDTQYF
TRBJ2-6 | TRBV11-1 | once | TRBD1 | TGTGCCAGCAGCTTACCGGGACAGTCCTCTGGGGCCAACGTCCTGACTTTC | CASSLPGQSSGANVLTF
TRBJ2-7 | TRBV7-9 | many | - | TGTGCCAGCAGCTTAGGGGGGACGAAGGGCGAGCAGTACTTC | CASSLGGTKGEQYF
TRBJ2-3 | TRBV28 | many | - | TGTGCCAGCAGTTTGCTTAGCGCCACAAGCACAGATACGCAGTATTTT | CASSLLSATSTDTQYF
TRBJ2-5 | TRBV28 | many | - | TGTGCCAGCAGGTGGACAGTCCAAGAGACCCAGTACTTC | CASRWTVQETQYF
TRBJ2-7 | TRBV6-5 | many | TRBD1 | TGTGCCAGCAGTTACCCAGGGACAGGGTACGAGCAGTACTTC | CASSYPGTGYEQYF
TRBJ1-1 | TRBV6-1 | many | - | TGTGCCAGCAGGGCCCCAGGGGTGAACACTGAAGCTTTCTTT | CASRAPGVNTEAFF